This T cell receptor (beta chain) is drawn from a study of Ad26.COV2.S vaccination and SARS-CoV-2 variants. Study summary: By the intramuscular route, Ad26.COV2.S was given once, or twice 56 days apart.

The CDR3 is 12 amino acids. Germline V lookup: CDR1 SGHAT, CDR2 FQDESV (reference sequence). The V gene lost 1 base and the J gene lost 7 bases, with 7 bases spanning the gap. For this clone: Its specificity is not known.

Assay: immunoSEQ multiplex PCR; the TCRdb copy retains only in-frame clones and omits some. Here the sample spans 350,000 to 500,000 clones, 90% being singletons. Treatment given: approximately 18 received Ad26.COV2.S at low or high dose, single or two shots; roughly 5 received placebo; per-sample allocation not given. Sampling was performed 63 days after the first vaccine or placebo injection. Study results and caveats: The placebo group had lower spike-specific TCR breadth than the vaccine recipients did.

This receptor was taken from a person between 18 and 60 years old who received the Ad26.COV2.S COVID-19 vaccine or a placebo. The sample here was peripheral blood, taken in a trial of Ad26.COV2.S vaccine versus placebo. J is TRBJ1-1 and V is TRBV11-1; D call uncertain. DNA for the CDR3: TGTGCCAGCAGCTTAGAAGGTAGTGAAGCTTTCTTT. Amino acids: CASSLEGSEAFF.